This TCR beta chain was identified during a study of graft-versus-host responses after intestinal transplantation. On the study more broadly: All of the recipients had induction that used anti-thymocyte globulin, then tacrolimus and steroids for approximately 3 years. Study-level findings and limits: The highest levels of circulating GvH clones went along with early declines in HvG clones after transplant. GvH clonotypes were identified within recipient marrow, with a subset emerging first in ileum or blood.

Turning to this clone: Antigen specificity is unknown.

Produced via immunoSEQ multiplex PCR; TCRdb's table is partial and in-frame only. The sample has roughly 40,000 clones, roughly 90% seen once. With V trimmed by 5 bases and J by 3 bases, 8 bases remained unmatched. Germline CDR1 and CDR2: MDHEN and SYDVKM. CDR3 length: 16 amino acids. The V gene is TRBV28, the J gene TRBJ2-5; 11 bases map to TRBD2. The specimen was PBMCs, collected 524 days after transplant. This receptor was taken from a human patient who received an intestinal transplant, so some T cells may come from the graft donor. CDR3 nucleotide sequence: TGTGCCAGCAGTGCCCGAACTAGCGGGAGTAAAGAGACCCAGTACTTC. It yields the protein CASSARTSGSKETQYF. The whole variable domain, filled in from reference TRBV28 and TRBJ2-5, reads DVKVTQSSRYLVKRTGEKVFLECVQDMDHENMFWYRQDPGLGLRLIYFSYDVKMKEKGDIPEGYSVSREKKERFSLILESASTNQTSMYLCASSARTSGSKETQYFGPGTRLLVL.